Listed below are T cell receptor beta chains from one sample, sequenced in a study of identical twins. TCRdb itself ran the 5' RACE reads through MiXCR, one entry per CDR3 protein. The sample holds about 490,000 distinct CDR3 sequences, about 15% seen once. The sample was also reused in another study, on yellow fever vaccine responses in identical twins.

The sequenced sample was CD4+ T cells sorted from blood. These receptors all come from a young woman in good health. Both conserved end residues are part of each CDR3.

v_gene: TRBV5-1
j_gene: TRBJ2-2
CDR3aa: CASSFDPNTGELFF

v_gene: TRBV12-3/TRBV12-4
j_gene: TRBJ2-7
CDR3aa: CASSLVLRGHKEQYF

v_gene: TRBV20-1
j_gene: TRBJ2-3
CDR3aa: CSATVVVAPDTQYF

v_gene: TRBV5-1
j_gene: TRBJ1-2
CDR3aa: CASSLDGPGLYGYTF

v_gene: TRBV12-5
j_gene: TRBJ2-1
CDR3aa: CASGLVWSSGRATNEQFF

v_gene: TRBV28
j_gene: TRBJ2-6
CDR3aa: CASSFARDSSGANVLTF

v_gene: TRBV5-1
j_gene: TRBJ2-1
CDR3aa: CASSFGLAASSYNEQFF

v_gene: TRBV5-6
j_gene: TRBJ2-2
CDR3aa: CASSPRTGAGELFF

v_gene: TRBV12-3/TRBV12-4
j_gene: TRBJ2-7
CDR3aa: CASSLDGGPYEQYF

v_gene: TRBV10-3
j_gene: TRBJ1-1
CDR3aa: CAISESGLATEAFF

v_gene: TRBV18
j_gene: TRBJ2-5
CDR3aa: CASSRDQETQYF

v_gene: TRBV6-1
j_gene: TRBJ1-1
CDR3aa: CASNRDRANTEAFF

v_gene: TRBV20-1
j_gene: TRBJ2-1
CDR3aa: CSARAGLAGANEQFF

v_gene: TRBV2
j_gene: TRBJ1-1
CDR3aa: CATSWYTEAFF

v_gene: TRBV29-1
j_gene: TRBJ2-1
CDR3aa: CSVEDLEGVNMGEQFF

v_gene: TRBV29-1
j_gene: TRBJ1-2
CDR3aa: CSVEAPPGGDYGYTF

v_gene: TRBV7-3
j_gene: TRBJ2-1
CDR3aa: CASSSQGSGLYNEQFF

v_gene: TRBV12-3/TRBV12-4
j_gene: TRBJ2-3
CDR3aa: CASSLQLPDTQYF

v_gene: TRBV5-1
j_gene: TRBJ2-7
CDR3aa: CASSPRDTSSYEQYF

v_gene: TRBV11-2
j_gene: TRBJ2-5
CDR3aa: CASSLGVGGRETQYF

v_gene: TRBV20-1
j_gene: TRBJ2-1
CDR3aa: CSARPPPYNEQFF

v_gene: TRBV7-2
j_gene: TRBJ2-3
CDR3aa: CASSIPGSDTQYF

v_gene: TRBV5-1
j_gene: TRBJ2-7
CDR3aa: CASSSVRGDRTYEQYF

v_gene: TRBV4-1
j_gene: TRBJ1-1
CDR3aa: CASSQASARGSTEAFF

v_gene: TRBV10-3
j_gene: TRBJ1-1
CDR3aa: CAISVRETEAFF

v_gene: TRBV12-3/TRBV12-4
j_gene: TRBJ2-1
CDR3aa: CASSLDGVNEQFF

v_gene: TRBV11-2
j_gene: TRBJ2-1
CDR3aa: CASSPPGSGNEQFF

v_gene: TRBV5-1
j_gene: TRBJ2-1
CDR3aa: CASSLPGSGSKNEQFF

v_gene: TRBV24-1
j_gene: TRBJ2-1
CDR3aa: CATSDTNRVGAYNEQFF